These T cell receptor beta chains were read from a single sample in a study of blood T cell repertoires in COVID-19. TCRdb's table, derived via immunoSEQ multiplex PCR, lists solely in-frame clones and lacks some. The data hold some 420,000 clones, with more than 80% observed a single time. The sample was PBMCs or T cells enriched from blood (not recorded which). The receptors originated from a man under 40 who had recovered from COVID-19. The conserved cysteine and the conserved F or W are not part of the CDR3 here. The D gene is left open where the match is weak. Rows may omit the clone size; those that give it use once, few, many or a size class.

TRBV3-1/TRBV3-2	-	once	TRBJ1-1	ASSQAGGGSEAF
TRBV30	-	once	TRBJ2-7	AWTRGGYEQY
TRBV11-2	TRBD2	-	TRBJ2-3	ASSFVLAGTDTQY
TRBV4-1	TRBD2	-	TRBJ2-2	ASSHEGLAGADTGELF
TRBV20-1	-	-	TRBJ2-7	SASGNEQY
TRBV5-1	-	once	TRBJ2-7	ATGQCVEQY
TRBV7-3	TRBD2	-	TRBJ2-3	ASSPIAGGSDTQY
TRBV29-1	-	-	TRBJ2-7	SVSPSSYEQY
TRBV10-3	TRBD2	-	TRBJ2-1	AISRGRGLAGGYEQF
TRBV7-2	-	-	TRBJ2-3	ASSPGGAASTDTQY
TRBV28	-	-	TRBJ2-7	ASSPRDSPYEQY
TRBV11-1	TRBD1	once	TRBJ2-1	ASSYDRDNEQF
TRBV4-1	-	-	TRBJ2-1	ASSHRGVVGSDEQF
TRBV28	-	-	TRBJ2-5	ASSPPREAQY
TRBV9	-	-	TRBJ1-3	ASSGLAAGNTIY
TRBV30	-	-	TRBJ1-1	AWSAGKIVGAF
TRBV19	-	-	TRBJ1-1	ASSNQRLNTEAF
TRBV7-7	-	-	TRBJ1-5	ASSLGRPQH
TRBV14	-	-	TRBJ1-3	ASSQDVRGVNTIY
TRBV5-1	TRBD1	-	TRBJ1-6	ASSPGTGGSPLH
TRBV27	-	-	TRBJ1-6	ASSQGFGSPLH
TRBV30	-	-	TRBJ1-2	AWSSGGGYT
TRBV5-1	TRBD1	-	TRBJ1-1	ASSRRTGNTEAF
TRBV29-1	-	-	TRBJ2-1	SVPEARGALGVSEQF
TRBV3-1/TRBV3-2	TRBD2	-	TRBJ2-1	ASSGIAGGNEQF
TRBV19	-	-	TRBJ2-1	ASSIALLREQF
TRBV15	-	-	TRBJ2-3	ATSRQGLGDTQY
TRBV7-8	-	few	TRBJ2-7	ASSHFVEDYEQY
TRBV7-9	-	-	TRBJ2-1	ASSPGILVPNEQF
TRBV11-2	-	-	TRBJ2-7	ASSLLGGNEQY
TRBV24-1	TRBD2	-	TRBJ2-1	ATSRPSGNGNEQF
TRBV2	-	-	TRBJ2-6	ALQGSGANVLT
TRBV15	-	-	TRBJ2-3	ATSRDYYRGTDTQY
TRBV7-6	-	-	TRBJ1-1	ASSLVGGGLTEAF
TRBV27	-	-	TRBJ2-1	ASQRAPYNEQF
TRBV14	-	-	TRBJ1-3	ASSVTVTGNTIY
TRBV23-1	-	-	TRBJ2-5	ASSRRQAGVQETQY
TRBV3-1/TRBV3-2	-	-	TRBJ1-3	ASSQGQGNTIY
TRBV7-9	TRBD2	many	TRBJ2-7	ASSPGTINDEQY
TRBV15	-	-	TRBJ2-7	ATSRDRGEQY
TRBV5-1	-	-	TRBJ1-4	ASSLGPQGTNEKLF
TRBV19	-	-	TRBJ2-7	ASSARVGQSYEQY
TRBV2	TRBD2	-	TRBJ2-7	ASSEEISGRAYEQY
TRBV29-1	-	-	TRBJ1-2	SVEDRDTNYGYT